These 29 T cell receptor beta chains originate from one sample sequenced in a study of siplizumab effects on memory and regulatory T cells. Method: immunoSEQ multiplex PCR; TCRdb's copy keeps in-frame clones and lacks some. The data show roughly 100,000 clones, 93% seen once. Input material: Tregs sorted from blood. These receptors all come from a human donor in good health.

The rearrangement links TRBV11-2 to TRBJ2-1; D is ambiguous. The CDR3 sequence is 13 residues long. Germline values: CDR1 SGHAT, CDR2 FQNNGV. Deletions cut 4 bases from V and 5 bases from J, with 9 bases between. The CDR3 nucleotides read TGTGCCAGCAGCTACCGACCTAACAATGAGCAGTTCTTC. This gives the protein CASSYRPNNEQFF.

The chain employs TRBV18 and TRBJ1-2; 9 bases map to TRBD1. From germline, CDR1 is KGHSH and CDR2 LQKENI. The CDR3 sequence is 14 residues long. Trimming removed 6 bases from V and 7 bases from J; junction bases left unmatched: 9. CDR3 sequence reads: CASSPEQGARGYTF. The CDR3 DNA is TGTGCCAGCTCGCCCGAACAGGGGGCCCGTGGCTACACCTTC.

In DNA form, the CDR3 reads TGTGCCAGCAGCCCTCGGGGGACTTTTGCCAACTATGGCTACACCTTC. Translating gives CASSPRGTFANYGYTF. The chain is built from TRBV9 and TRBJ1-2, with D tentatively TRBD1 (5 bases). This CDR3 region has 16 residues. Germline V CDR1 and CDR2: SGDLS, YYNGEE. V was pared by 4 bases and J by 2 bases, with 18 bases between.

The gene calls are TRBV14 and TRBJ2-7; TRBD2 might be the D (5 bases). V was shortened by 5 bases and J by 1 base, with 21 bases between the two germline ends. The CDR3 extends over 17 amino acids. Germline CDR1 and CDR2: SGHDN and FVKESK. CDR3 sequence (DNA): TGTGCCAGCAGCTCCTTTCCGCGTGGACGGGAATCCTACGAGCAGTACTTC. This gives the protein CASSSFPRGRESYEQYF.

This chain uses TRBV5-1 with TRBJ1-2, with D perhaps TRBD1 (5 bases). Trimming shortened V by 0 bases and J by 3 bases, and 6 bases separated the two germline ends. Looked up from germline, CDR1 is SGHRS and CDR2 is YFSETQ. This CDR3 is built from 13 residues. In DNA form, the CDR3 reads TGCGCCAGCAGCTTGGCCAGGGACTATGGCTACACCTTC. This encodes CASSLARDYGYTF.

The chain recombines TRBV18 with TRBJ1-1; 7 bases fit TRBD1. CDR3 length: 15 residues. The germline gives CDR1 KGHSH, CDR2 LQKENI. The junction had 6 bases not matched to a gene; V was cut back by 5 bases and J by 0 bases. The CDR3 protein is CASSSRDRMNTEAFF. CDR3 DNA: TGTGCCAGCTCATCGCGGGACAGAATGAACACTGAAGCTTTCTTT.

This chain connects TRBV11-1 to TRBJ2-3; 7 bases are shared with TRBD2. Trimming cost V 5 bases and J 7 bases; bases outside gene matches: 6. In germline, CDR1 is SGHAT, CDR2 FQDESV (reference sequence). The CDR3 has 13 residues. This CDR3 reads CASSPRLANTQYF. The CDR3 bases are TGTGCCAGCAGCCCCCGACTAGCAAATACGCAGTATTTT.

Only one count was recorded for this clone. The chain is built from TRBV13 and TRBJ1-3; possible D gene TRBD1, 5 bases. This CDR3 contains 14 residues. Per germline, CDR1 PRHDT and CDR2 FYEKMQ (reference sequence). Between the trimmed V and J ends, which lost 6 bases and 11 bases, there was a span of 20 bases. The CDR3 loop reads CASRNTGTALAIYF. The CDR3 nucleotides are TGTGCCAGCAGGAATACCGGGACTGCTTTAGCCATATATTTT.

The sample holds one count of this clone. The chain couples TRBV18 to TRBJ1-5, with unresolved D. This CDR3 spans 14 amino acids. Germline-derived CDR1 and CDR2 are KGHSH and LQKENI. The germline V and J ends were trimmed by 5 bases and 1 base, with 9 bases remaining between them. Here the CDR3 reads CASSSGSSNQPQHF. DNA for the CDR3: TGTGCCAGCTCATCGGGGTCGAGCAATCAGCCCCAGCATTTT.

The chain is built from TRBV29-1 and TRBJ1-3; D gene ambiguous. The CDR3 covers 14 residues. V lost 5 bases and J 0 bases, leaving 11 bases between the germline ends. Germline V gene sequence: CDR1 SQVTM, CDR2 ANQGSEA. The CDR3 loop is CSVSQTASGNTIYF. CDR3 nucleotides: TGCAGCGTTTCCCAAACAGCCTCTGGAAACACCATATATTTT.

The gene calls are TRBV9 and TRBJ1-2; 8 nucleotides match TRBD1. Germline-derived CDR1 and CDR2 are SGDLS and YYNGEE. The CDR3 loop spans 15 amino acids. The V and J ends lost 3 bases and 7 bases, in that order; junction bases with no gene match: 11. The CDR3 nucleotides read TGTGCCAGCAGCGACCGGACAGGGATGGATCGTGGCTACACCTTC. As protein: CASSDRTGMDRGYTF. Based on the CDR3 plus reference TRBV9 and TRBJ1-2, the full variable domain is DSGVTQTPKHLITATGQRVTLRCSPRSGDLSVYWYQQSLDQGLQFLIQYYNGEERAKGNILERFSAQQFPDLHSELNLSSLELGDSALYFCASSDRTGMDRGYTFGSGTRLTVV.

This clone was detected only a few times. The chain has TRBV4-1 and TRBJ1-4, with TRBD1 as a possible D gene (6 bases). From germline, CDR1 is MGHRA and CDR2 YSYEKL. The CDR3 loop spans 18 amino acids. Trimming removed 4 bases at V and 1 base at J, with 19 bases between. The CDR3 is CASSPLIQGGRTNEKLFF. The CDR3 DNA follows: TGCGCCAGCAGCCCCTTGATACAGGGTGGCCGAACTAATGAAAAACTGTTTTTT.

The chain recombines TRBV7-2 with TRBJ1-5, with D possibly matching TRBD1 (6 bases). Trimming pared 1 base from V and 2 bases from J, leaving 9 bases between. Germline CDR1 reads SGHTA; CDR2 reads FQGNSA. There are 15 residues in the CDR3. For the CDR3, the DNA is TGTGCCAGCAGCTTAGATACAGGGCGCAATCAGCCCCAGCATTTT. It specifies CASSLDTGRNQPQHF.

The CDR3 DNA reads TGTGCCAGTAGTATGCGGCTAAATGAGCAGTTCTTC. It translates to CASSMRLNEQFF. The V gene is TRBV19, the J gene TRBJ2-1; the D is unclear. This CDR3 is built from 12 residues. V was pared by 3 bases and J by 7 bases, with 7 bases between. The germline CDR1 and CDR2 sequences are LNHDA and SQIVND (reference sequence).

The chain uses TRBV6-1 and TRBJ1-1, with D unresolved. V was shortened by 9 bases and J by 4 bases, with 15 bases between the two germline ends. Germline V lookup: CDR1 MNHNS, CDR2 SASEGT. There are 13 residues in the CDR3. CDR3: CASVLGIPTEAFF. CDR3 sequence (DNA): TGTGCCAGTGTACTCGGGATTCCCACTGAAGCTTTCTTT.

This clone was recorded a few times. The V call is TRBV6-1, the J call TRBJ1-2; D call uncertain. Germline V lookup: CDR1 MNHNS, CDR2 SASEGT. Trimming left V 6 bases short and J 6 bases short, with 14 bases between. The CDR3 covers 13 residues. This CDR3 is CASRSAGHDGYTF. CDR3 DNA: TGTGCCAGCAGGTCGGCAGGCCACGATGGCTACACCTTC.

This chain uses TRBV11-3 with TRBJ1-1, with D unclear. Germline V lookup: CDR1 SGHNT, CDR2 YENEEA. Trimming took off 3 bases at V and 1 base at J, with 6 bases between the two ends. This CDR3 contains 13 residues. CDR3 residues: CASSLGENTEAFF. In DNA form, the CDR3 reads TGTGCCAGCAGCTTGGGCGAGAACACTGAAGCTTTCTTT.

The chain links TRBV7-9 to TRBJ2-7, with D unclear. V lost 3 bases and J 7 bases, leaving 10 bases between the germline ends. CDR1 SEHNR and CDR2 FQNEAQ come from the germline V gene (reference sequence). This CDR3 has 12 residues. The chain's CDR3 is CASSFFLREQYF. Written as DNA, the CDR3 is TGTGCCAGCAGCTTTTTCCTACGAGAGCAGTACTTC.

This rearrangement joins TRBV4-1 to TRBJ2-1; 13 nucleotides match TRBD2. Germline assignment: CDR1 MGHRA and CDR2 YSYEKL. This CDR3 has 19 amino acids. V dropped 3 bases and J dropped 0; count of bases not matched to a gene: 8. CDR3 nucleotides: TGCGCCAGCAGCCAGGGACTAGCGGGATCGCGGAGCTCCTACAATGAGCAGTTCTTC. It specifies CASSQGLAGSRSSYNEQFF.

V and J are TRBV6-6 and TRBJ2-7; tentative D call: TRBD2 (5 bases). Trimming stripped 4 bases from V and 7 bases from J, with 17 bases between. The germline V gene encodes CDR1 MNHNY and CDR2 SVGAGI (reference sequence). The length of the CDR3 is 14 residues. The CDR3 protein is CASSSTRSSGEQYF. CDR3 DNA sequence: TGTGCCAGCAGTTCCACTAGGAGCTCGGGAGAGCAGTACTTC.

The chain joins TRBV27 to TRBJ1-5; unclear D gene. The CDR3 totals 13 residues. Looked up from germline, CDR1 is MNHEY and CDR2 is SMNVEV (reference sequence). Trimming took off 4 bases at V and 3 bases at J, with 7 bases between the two ends. The CDR3 nucleotides read TGTGCCAGCAGTTCTCGGGCCAATCAGCCCCAGCATTTT. It yields the protein CASSSRANQPQHF.

CDR3 in DNA: TGCGCCGGCGCCCCGAACACTGAAGCTTTCTTT. This gives the protein CAGAPNTEAFF. The V and J genes are TRBV23-1 and TRBJ1-1; D gene ambiguous. TRBV23-1 is noted as an ORF with a role that remains uncertain. Trimming cost V 11 bases and J 1 base, with 8 bases left between them. CDR3 length equals 11 residues.

The chain uses TRBV14 and TRBJ1-3; D remains unclear. This CDR3 has 16 amino acids. The V gene lost 0 bases and the J gene lost 0 bases, with 9 bases spanning the gap. Germline lookup yields CDR1 SGHDN and CDR2 FVKESK. The CDR3 coding sequence is TGTGCCAGCAGCCAAGAAGTAGGGTTCTCTGGAAACACCATATATTTT. As protein: CASSQEVGFSGNTIYF.

The chain uses TRBV19 and TRBJ2-2; D is perhaps TRBD1 (6 bases). V was cut by 5 bases and J by 5 bases, with 12 bases left in between. The CDR3 length is 14 residues. Germline V gene lookup returns CDR1 LNHDA and CDR2 SQIVND (reference sequence). The CDR3 sequence is CASSVTGGTGELFF. The DNA for the CDR3 is TGTGCCAGTAGTGTGACAGGTGGGACCGGGGAGCTGTTTTTT.

The gene calls are TRBV5-6 and TRBJ1-2; perhaps TRBD1 as D (5 bases). V was pared by 0 bases and J by 5 bases, with 11 bases between. The CDR3 is 14 amino acids. Germline lookup yields CDR1 SGHDT and CDR2 YYEEEE. CDR3 bases: TGTGCCAGCAGCTTGGGAGGGGCGCGGTATGGCTACACCTTC. Its translation is CASSLGGARYGYTF.

The chain joins TRBV27 to TRBJ2-7, with 11 bases lining up with TRBD2. The J segment lost 4 bases and the V segment lost 5 bases, leaving 7 bases of the junction unmatched. CDR1 and CDR2 (germline): MNHEY, SMNVEV (reference sequence). This CDR3 is built from 15 residues. The DNA of the CDR3 is TGTGCCAGCAGTCCGAGACTAGCGGGGAAGTACGAGCAGTACTTC. It codes for CASSPRLAGKYEQYF.

This clone has a single count. The genes are TRBV19 and TRBJ1-3, with D uncertain. Germline values: CDR1 LNHDA, CDR2 SQIVND (reference sequence). V was pared by 3 bases and J by 2 bases, with 5 bases between. This CDR3 spans 13 amino acids. In DNA, the CDR3 is TGTGCCAGTAGTATTACCCCTGGAAACACCATATATTTT. Translation gives CASSITPGNTIYF.

This chain links TRBV5-1 with TRBJ2-5; the D is unclear. CDR1 and CDR2 from the germline V gene are SGHRS and YFSETQ. This CDR3 has 13 amino acids. Between the trimmed V and J ends, which lost 1 base and 5 bases, there was a span of 9 bases. The CDR3 is CASSLFMRETQYF. For the CDR3, the DNA is TGCGCCAGCAGCTTGTTTATGAGGGAGACCCAGTACTTC.

The V gene is TRBV7-8, the J gene TRBJ2-1; maybe TRBD1 (6 bases). CDR3 length: 12 amino acids. The germline V and J ends were trimmed by 6 bases and 7 bases, with 10 bases remaining between them. Germline lookup yields CDR1 SGHVS and CDR2 FQNEAQ. CDR3 bases: TGTGCCAGCAGTACAGGGTGGAATGAGCAGTTCTTC. This encodes CASSTGWNEQFF.